These 7 T cell receptor beta chains share one sample of origin, sequenced in a study of blood T cells in healthy people across ages. Through a sample-barcoded 5' primer and a J-beta primer mix, a second PCR was run for roughly 7 to 11 cycles. TCRdb re-called the 5' RACE reads through MiXCR, storing one row per CDR3 protein. The table shows some 890,000 distinct CDR3 sequences, with approximately 32% occurring only once. These data were also filed under a second study, of T cells of mothers and their children.

Sequenced input: blood. The receptors here all came from a woman aged 35 to 49 in good health.

The V call is TRBV6-7, the J call TRBJ2-3; no clear D gene. TRBV6-7 carries the ORF label, with uncertain function. CDR3 size: 13 residues. With 4 bases removed from V and 12 bases from J, the gap between germline ends came to 17 bases. The CDR3: CASSFSQTRTQYF. The CDR3 region has the DNA TGTGCCAGCAGTTTTTCCCAGACCAGGACCCAGTATTTT.

This clonotype appeared a few times. The chain links TRBV5-1 to TRBJ2-1; D remains ambiguous. The germline V and J ends were trimmed by 0 bases and 2 bases, with 9 bases remaining between them. CDR1 is SGHRS and CDR2 is YFSETQ in the germline V gene. This CDR3 spans 15 amino acids. The CDR3 coding sequence is TGCGCCAGCAGCTTGGAGGCCGGAGCCTACAATGAGCAGTTCTTC. Translated: CASSLEAGAYNEQFF.

The rearrangement uses TRBV21-1 and TRBJ1-5; the table assigns TRBD1, which was not confirmed against the DNA. TRBV21-1 constitutes a pseudogene. This CDR3 region has 16 residues. The CDR3 loop is CASSRGQGLGNQPQHF. Here the CDR3 DNA reads TGTGCCAGCAGCAGGGGACAGGGTCTGGGCAATCAGCCCCAGCATTTT.

The sample holds a few counts of this clonotype. The V and J genes are TRBV20-1 and TRBJ2-2; 7 nucleotides match TRBD1. V shed 6 bases and J 2 bases; nucleotides not matched to a gene: 12. Germline values: CDR1 DFQATT, CDR2 SNEGSKA (reference sequence). CDR3 size: 16 residues. The CDR3 DNA reads as TGCAGTGCCGAGCGAATGGGACAGCTTAACACCGGGGAGCTGTTTTTT. Encoded protein: CSAERMGQLNTGELFF.

This clonotype occurred many times. V is TRBV5-1 and J is TRBJ2-7; 8 bases are a match to TRBD1. Germline values: CDR1 SGHRS, CDR2 YFSETQ. The CDR3 contains 14 residues. J lost 4 bases, V lost 5 bases, and 8 bases had no gene match. The CDR3 DNA reads as TGCGCCAGCAGGCCAACAGGGGGGCGGTACGAGCAGTACTTC. Protein: CASRPTGGRYEQYF.

About this clonotype itself: A much larger clone lies a single base off, so this may be a read error. The chain recombines TRBV5-6 with TRBJ2-3; 12 bases fit TRBD2. Germline-derived CDR1 and CDR2 are SGHDT and YYEEEE. This CDR3 contains 16 residues. The CDR3 coding sequence is TGTGCCAGCAGCTCCTCTAGCGGGGGGGACTCAGATATGCAGTATTTT. This sequence encodes CASSSSSGGDSDMQYF.

This rearrangement joins TRBV6-1 to TRBJ1-1, with D unclear. Germline CDR1 MNHNS, CDR2 SASEGT. V lost 3 bases and J 0 bases, leaving 11 bases between the germline ends. The CDR3 loop spans 15 amino acids. CDR3 DNA sequence: TGTGCCAGCAGTGAGTACCTCTGGCTGAACACTGAAGCTTTCTTT. This sequence encodes CASSEYLWLNTEAFF.